Below, 16 T cell receptor beta chains from the same sample are listed, as sequenced in a study of OX40 agonist ivuxolimab in advanced cancers. TCRdb keeps only in-frame clones here, not all; method: immunoSEQ multiplex PCR. The sample includes some 30,000 clones, about 90% of them seen just once. The sequencing used CD4+ or CD8+ T cells sorted from blood, collected in a trial of the OX40 agonist ivuxolimab. Every receptor here comes from an adult with an advanced solid tumor such as melanoma, head and neck, liver or kidney cancer.

The genes are TRBV6-4 and TRBJ1-5; TRBD1 matches 7 bases. V shed 7 bases and J 4 bases; nucleotides not matched to a gene: 4. Germline CDR1 reads MRHNA; CDR2 reads SNTAGT. CDR3 length: 13 residues. The CDR3 coding sequence is TGTGCCAGCACCGACAGGGATAATCAGCCCCAGCATTTT. Its translation is CASTDRDNQPQHF.

DNA of the CDR3: TGTGCCAGCAGCCAAGAAAGGGGAAGAATGAACACTGAAGCTTTCTTT. Translation: CASSQERGRMNTEAFF. The genes are TRBV4-2 and TRBJ1-1; perhaps TRBD1 as D (5 bases). The CDR3 consists of 16 residues. Between the trimmed V and J ends, which lost 0 bases and 0 bases, there was a span of 11 bases. In germline, CDR1 is LGHNA, CDR2 YNFKEQ.

This chain joins TRBV27 and TRBJ2-1; D assignment may be TRBD1 or TRBD2 (5 bases each). Germline V gene lookup returns CDR1 MNHEY and CDR2 SMNVEV (reference sequence). V was clipped by 5 bases and J by 2 bases, with 10 bases between them. There are 14 residues in the CDR3. The CDR3 DNA follows: TGTGCCAGCAGTCGGACGGGGCCCTACAATGAGCAGTTCTTC. Amino acid sequence: CASSRTGPYNEQFF.

This clone is medium-sized in the sample. This rearrangement joins TRBV2 to TRBJ1-1; possible D gene TRBD1, 5 bases. Trimming pared 2 bases from V and 0 bases from J, leaving 7 bases between. This CDR3 spans 14 amino acids. Germline V gene lookup returns CDR1 SNHLY and CDR2 FYNNEI. This CDR3 reads CASSETGMNTEAFF. For the CDR3, the DNA is TGTGCCAGCAGTGAAACAGGAATGAACACTGAAGCTTTCTTT.

J is TRBJ1-5 and V is TRBV19, with 8 bases aligning to TRBD1. V gave up 5 bases and J gave up 9 bases; unmatched junction bases: 21. The CDR3 totals 18 residues. Germline assignment: CDR1 LNHDA and CDR2 SQIVND (reference sequence). CDR3 in DNA: TGTGCCAGTAGTGTTATTATGGTCCAAACAGGGGGTCAACGGCCCCAGCATTTT. Translating gives CASSVIMVQTGGQRPQHF.

This clone was detected only once. The gene calls are TRBV30 and TRBJ1-4, with D unclear. The CDR3 has 12 amino acids. V was shortened by 5 bases and J by 8 bases, with 12 bases between the two germline ends. Germline lookup yields CDR1 GTSNPN and CDR2 SVGIG (reference sequence). The CDR3 DNA sequence: TGTGCCTGGTACTCCCCGGGGGAAAAACTGTTTTTT. It codes for CAWYSPGEKLFF.

The CDR3 DNA reads TGTGCCAGCAGCCCCCGGACAGGGAGCACTGAAGCTTTCTTT. Its translation: CASSPRTGSTEAFF. The rearrangement links TRBV7-9 to TRBJ1-1; 8 bases agree with TRBD1. The CDR3 covers 14 residues. With 5 bases clipped from V and 4 bases from J, the junction kept 6 bases outside the gene matches. Germline V lookup: CDR1 SEHNR, CDR2 FQNEAQ (reference sequence).

The chain employs TRBV28 and TRBJ1-2, with TRBD1 as a possible D gene (6 bases). CDR3 length: 14 residues. CDR1 and CDR2 from the germline V gene are MDHEN and SYDVKM. The V gene lost 2 bases and the J gene lost 3 bases, with 10 bases spanning the gap. The CDR3 nucleotides read TGTGCCAGCAGTTTAGGGCAGGGGTACTATGGCTACACCTTC. It yields the protein CASSLGQGYYGYTF.

Comment on this clone: The same CDR3 is also encoded by other DNA sequences in this sample. The rearrangement links TRBV2 to TRBJ2-3, with 7 bases identical to TRBD1. The CDR3 contains 15 residues. Trimming removed 6 bases from V and 3 bases from J; junction bases left unmatched: 9. Germline lookup yields CDR1 SNHLY and CDR2 FYNNEI. Here the CDR3 DNA reads TGTGCCAGCAGACTGGGACAGACCGTAACAGATACGCAGTATTTT. Amino acid sequence: CASRLGQTVTDTQYF.

The chain links TRBV7-9 to TRBJ1-5; 10 positions agree with TRBD1. This CDR3 spans 16 amino acids. CDR1 and CDR2 (germline): SEHNR, FQNEAQ (reference sequence). The junction had 6 bases not matched to a gene; V was cut back by 1 base and J by 6 bases. The CDR3 DNA sequence: TGTGCCAGCAGCTTAGTAGGGACAGGGGACAGTCAGCCCCAGCATTTT. Protein sequence: CASSLVGTGDSQPQHF.

The chain employs TRBV2 and TRBJ2-7; 11 bases fit TRBD2. Germline-derived CDR1 and CDR2 are SNHLY and FYNNEI. The CDR3 loop spans 15 amino acids. Trimming at V came to 6 bases and at J to 3 bases, leaving 7 bases not matched to a gene. This CDR3 reads CASSLRLAGNYEQYF. The DNA for the CDR3 is TGTGCCAGCAGCCTACGACTAGCGGGAAACTACGAGCAGTACTTC.

The chain recombines TRBV7-9 with TRBJ2-3, with TRBD2 matching over 10 bases. Germline assignment: CDR1 SEHNR and CDR2 FQNEAQ (reference sequence). The V gene end was trimmed by 2 bases and the J gene end by 2 bases; junction bases not matched to a gene: 1. CDR3 length: 15 amino acids. CDR3 residues: CASSLSGGVTDTQYF. DNA for the CDR3: TGTGCCAGCAGCTTAAGCGGGGGGGTCACAGATACGCAGTATTTT. Full variable domain (rest looked up from reference TRBV7-9 and TRBJ2-3): DTGVSQNPRHKITKRGQNVTFRCDPISEHNRLYWYRQTLGQGPEFLTYFQNEAQLEKSRLLSDRFSAERPKGSFSTLEIQRTEQGDSAMYLCASSLSGGVTDTQYFGPGTRLTVL.

V usage is TRBV11-2 and J usage is TRBJ2-7; D is unclear. V was pared by 1 base and J by 1 base, with 5 bases between. This CDR3 region has 13 residues. Germline assignment: CDR1 SGHAT and CDR2 FQNNGV. The CDR3 DNA sequence: TGTGCCAGCAGCTTAGGGGCATCCTACGAGCAGTACTTC. Translating gives CASSLGASYEQYF.

The V call is TRBV7-2, the J call TRBJ1-5; the D is unclear. The CDR3 runs to 16 residues. The germline gives CDR1 SGHTA, CDR2 FQGNSA. V was cut by 2 bases and J by 3 bases, with 14 bases left in between. The CDR3 is CASSLITGINNQPQHF. The CDR3 DNA follows: TGTGCCAGCAGCTTAATTACGGGGATCAACAATCAGCCCCAGCATTTT.

The genes are TRBV6-4 and TRBJ2-1; D gene ambiguous. Deletions cut 5 bases from V and 1 base from J, with 12 bases between. CDR1 is MRHNA, CDR2 SNTAGT, per germline. This CDR3 is 15 amino acids long. The CDR3 nucleotides read TGTGCCAGCAGTCCCGGTAGGGAATCCTACAATGAGCAGTTCTTC. Protein product: CASSPGRESYNEQFF.

In its sample, this clone was seen once. The chain couples TRBV7-6 to TRBJ1-4, with D maybe TRBD1 (5 bases). Germline V gene data show CDR1 as SGHVS and CDR2 as FNYEAQ. The V end was cut by 3 bases, the J end by 10 bases, with 9 bases between. The CDR3 length is 12 residues. Here the CDR3 DNA reads TGTGCCAGCAGCTTGGGGCAGCGAAAACTGTTTTTT. It is translated as CASSLGQRKLFF.